The next 14 T cell receptor beta chains were all read from a single sample in a study of monozygotic twins with inflammatory bowel disease. TCRdb derives one entry per CDR3 protein from the 5' RACE reads, leaving out DNA. In all, the sample yields a few hundred thousand distinct CDR3 sequences. The sequenced sample was blood. All receptors come from a human donor with ulcerative colitis or Crohn's disease, or a healthy co-twin of an affected twin (not recorded which).

The chain couples TRBV4-2 to TRBJ1-1; TCRdb selects TRBD1, and the lack of DNA leaves this call unchecked. Looked up from germline, CDR1 is LGHNA and CDR2 is YNFKEQ. CDR3 length: 17 amino acids. CDR3 region: CASSQVTGQGRVTEAFF.

The chain couples TRBV29-1 to TRBJ2-1. This CDR3 region has 14 residues. CDR1 is SQVTM and CDR2 is ANQGSEA in the germline V gene. The CDR3 loop reads CSVGNRNRYNEQFF.

This sequence joins TRBV20-1 and TRBJ1-2. The CDR3 is made up of 12 amino acids. Germline V gene data show CDR1 as DFQATT and CDR2 as SNEGSKA (reference sequence). The chain's CDR3 is CSAPTQNYGYTF.

The V gene is TRBV20-1, the J gene TRBJ2-7; TCRdb proposes TRBD1, but this gene call is untestable without DNA. Germline assignment: CDR1 DFQATT and CDR2 SNEGSKA (reference sequence). CDR3 length: 14 residues. The chain's CDR3 is CSARGGQGAYEQYF.

This chain connects TRBV7-8 to TRBJ2-3. CDR1 and CDR2 from the germline V gene are SGHVS and FQNEAQ. The CDR3 covers 14 residues. The CDR3 protein is CASSLAWPTDTQYF.

This CDR3 reads CASSYPGQSYEQYF. The chain recombines TRBV6-6 with TRBJ2-7; TCRdb names TRBD1, which stays unverified in the absence of DNA. CDR1 and CDR2 from the germline V gene are MNHNY and SVGAGI (reference sequence). The CDR3 spans 14 residues.

The J gene is TRBJ2-1, the V gene TRBV20-1; no DNA is available, so the TRBD1 call from TCRdb remains unchecked. CDR3 length: 15 residues. Germline assignment: CDR1 DFQATT and CDR2 SNEGSKA (reference sequence). CDR3 sequence reads: CSARGDRGIGIKQFF.

The V gene is TRBV6-5, the J gene TRBJ1-2; the D call from TCRdb, TRBD1, cannot be confirmed without DNA. The CDR3 totals 13 residues. Germline-derived CDR1 and CDR2 are MNHEY and SVGAGI. CDR3 protein: CASSYQGLYGYTF.

The chain recombines TRBV12-3 or TRBV12-4 with TRBJ2-5. The CDR3 is 13 amino acids. CDR3 sequence reads: CASSFGVGETQYF.

CDR3 region: CASSSQGGPRTGELFF. V is TRBV5-1 and J is TRBJ2-2; TCRdb lists TRBD1, though no DNA is available to test this call. This CDR3 spans 16 amino acids. Per germline, CDR1 SGHRS and CDR2 YFSETQ. The full variable domain, its missing parts supplied by reference TRBV5-1 and TRBJ2-2, is KAGVTQTPRYLIKTRGQQVTLSCSPISGHRSVSWYQQTPGQGLQFLFEYFSETQRNKGNFPGRFSGRQFSNSRSEMNVSTLELGDSALYLCASSSQGGPRTGELFFGEGSRLTVL.

The rearrangement joins TRBV6-2 or TRBV6-3 to TRBJ2-1; TCRdb names TRBD1, which stays unverified in the absence of DNA. Germline CDR1 reads MNHEY; CDR2 reads SVGEGT. CDR3 length: 16 residues. The CDR3 loop reads CASRRFPGQGYNEQFF.

This chain uses TRBV10-3 with TRBJ1-2; TCRdb picks TRBD1, but there is no DNA to check that call. CDR3 length: 15 amino acids. Germline V gene sequence: CDR1 ENHRY, CDR2 SYGVKD. CDR3 sequence: CAISEPTTGNYGYTF.

The chain combines TRBV14 with TRBJ2-5; absent DNA, TCRdb's TRBD2 call cannot be checked. Germline CDR1 is SGHDN and CDR2 is FVKESK. The CDR3 is 20 residues long. CDR3: CASSDTSARQTSGGRETRYF.

The chain carries TRBV5-1 and TRBJ2-7; TCRdb names TRBD1, which stays unverified in the absence of DNA. The germline V gene encodes CDR1 SGHRS and CDR2 YFSETQ. The CDR3 extends over 16 amino acids. CDR3 region: CASSPSRGQSRYEQYF.